This TCR beta chain was captured in a study of radiotherapy plus CTLA-4 blockade in lung cancer. Study-wide results and caveats: Some TCR clones had been derived from tumors. These clones expanded in peripheral blood after radiotherapy plus ipilimumab. Reportedly, early blood T cell clone dynamics best predicted response, with interferon-beta.

On this clone: Its antigen is undetermined.

Alongside CTLA-4 blockade with ipilimumab, patients with chemo-refractory metastatic non-small-cell lung cancer received focal radiation. Sequenced by immunoSEQ multiplex PCR; TCRdb stores in-frame clones only, minus some. The sample has approximately 76,000 clones, about 78% seen once. The source is a human donor with non-small cell lung cancer who had a partial response to radiotherapy plus ipilimumab. Some clones in this sample may be carry-over from other donors' samples. The source material was peripheral blood, sampled from a patient treated with radiotherapy plus ipilimumab.

Written as DNA, the CDR3 is TGTGCCAGCAGACCACCAGGGGGTAGGTACGAGCAGTACTTC. It encodes CASRPPGGRYEQYF. The chain uses TRBV7-9 and TRBJ2-7, with 7 bases identical to TRBD1. Germline CDR1 is SEHNR and CDR2 is FQNEAQ (reference sequence). This CDR3 contains 14 residues. V shed 6 bases, J shed 4 bases, and the junction held 9 bases outside the gene matches.